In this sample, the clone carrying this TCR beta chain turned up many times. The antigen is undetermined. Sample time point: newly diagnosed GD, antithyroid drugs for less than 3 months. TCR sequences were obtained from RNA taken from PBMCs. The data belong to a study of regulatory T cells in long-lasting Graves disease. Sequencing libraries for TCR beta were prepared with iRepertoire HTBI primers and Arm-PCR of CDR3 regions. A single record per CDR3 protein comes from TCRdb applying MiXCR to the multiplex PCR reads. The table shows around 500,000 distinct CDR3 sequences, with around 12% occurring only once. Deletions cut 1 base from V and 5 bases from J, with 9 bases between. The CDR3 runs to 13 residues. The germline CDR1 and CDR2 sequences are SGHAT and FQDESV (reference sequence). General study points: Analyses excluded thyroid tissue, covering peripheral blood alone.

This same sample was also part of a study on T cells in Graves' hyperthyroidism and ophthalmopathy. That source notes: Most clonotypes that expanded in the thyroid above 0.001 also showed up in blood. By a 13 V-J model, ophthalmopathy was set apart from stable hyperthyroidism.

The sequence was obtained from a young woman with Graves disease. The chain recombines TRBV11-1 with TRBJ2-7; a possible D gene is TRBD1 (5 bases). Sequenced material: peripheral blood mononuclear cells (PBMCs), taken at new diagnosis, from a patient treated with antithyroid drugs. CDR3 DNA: TGTGCCAGCAGCTTAGACAGGCCGCACGAGCAGTACTTC. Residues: CASSLDRPHEQYF.